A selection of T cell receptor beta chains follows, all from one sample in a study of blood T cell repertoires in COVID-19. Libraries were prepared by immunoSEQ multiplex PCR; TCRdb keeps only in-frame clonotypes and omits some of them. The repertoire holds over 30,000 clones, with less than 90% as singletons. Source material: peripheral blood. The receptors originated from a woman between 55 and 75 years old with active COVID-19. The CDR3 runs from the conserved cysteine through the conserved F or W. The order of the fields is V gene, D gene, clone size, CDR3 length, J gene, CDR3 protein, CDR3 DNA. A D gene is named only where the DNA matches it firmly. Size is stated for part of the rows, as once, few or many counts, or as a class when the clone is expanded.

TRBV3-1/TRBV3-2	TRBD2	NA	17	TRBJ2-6	CASSPGLAGAGANVLTF	TGTGCCAGCAGCCCCGGACTAGCGGGAGCTGGGGCCAACGTCCTGACTTTC
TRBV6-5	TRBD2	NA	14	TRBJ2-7	CASSTTSGPYEQYF	TGTGCCAGCAGTACGACTAGCGGGCCCTACGAGCAGTACTTC
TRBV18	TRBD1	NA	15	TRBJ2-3	CASSPRARGLDTQYF	TGTGCCAGCTCACCACGGGCCAGGGGGCTAGATACGCAGTATTTT
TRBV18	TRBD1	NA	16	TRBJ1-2	CASSPGRDRVDYGYTF	TGTGCCAGCTCCCCCGGACGCGACAGGGTTGACTATGGCTACACCTTC
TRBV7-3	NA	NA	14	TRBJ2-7	CASSAYLKPYEQYF	TGTGCCAGCAGCGCCTACTTAAAACCCTACGAGCAGTACTTC
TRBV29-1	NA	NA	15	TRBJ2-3	CSVDGTRRGTDTQYF	TGCAGCGTTGATGGGACAAGACGGGGCACAGATACGCAGTATTTT
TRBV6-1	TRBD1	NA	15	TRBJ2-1	CASSEKTGGFNEQFF	TGTGCCAGCAGTGAGAAGACAGGGGGGTTCAATGAGCAGTTCTTC
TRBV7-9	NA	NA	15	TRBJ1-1	CASSFLRGGPTVAFF	TGTGCCAGCAGCTTTCTACGTGGGGGCCCGACTGTAGCTTTCTTT
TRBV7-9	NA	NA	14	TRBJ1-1	CASSFTRGNTEAFF	TGTGCCAGCAGCTTTACTCGGGGGAACACTGAAGCTTTCTTT
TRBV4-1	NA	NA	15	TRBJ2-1	CASSHLSAGRNEQFF	TGCGCCAGCAGCCATTTATCTGCGGGGAGAAATGAGCAGTTCTTC
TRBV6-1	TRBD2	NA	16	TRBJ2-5	CASSEDGLAGKETQYF	TGTGCCAGCAGTGAAGATGGGCTAGCGGGGAAAGAGACCCAGTACTTC
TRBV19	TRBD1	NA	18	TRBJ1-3	CASSIRDRRYRSGNTIYF	TGTGCCAGTAGTATCCGGGACAGGAGGTATCGCTCTGGAAACACCATATATTTT
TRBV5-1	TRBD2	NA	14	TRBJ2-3	CASTQRGNTDTQYF	TGCGCCAGCACCCAGCGGGGTAACACAGATACGCAGTATTTT
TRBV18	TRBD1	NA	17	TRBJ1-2	CASSPPQANRGSYGYTF	TGTGCCAGCTCACCACCGCAGGCTAACAGGGGTTCGTATGGCTACACCTTC
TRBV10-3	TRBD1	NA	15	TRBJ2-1	CAISATGGGHNEQFF	TGTGCCATCAGTGCCACAGGGGGCGGACACAATGAGCAGTTCTTC
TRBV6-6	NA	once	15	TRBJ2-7	CASSYGQSVPHEQYF	TGTGCCAGCAGTTACGGGCAGAGTGTGCCCCACGAGCAGTACTTC